This T cell receptor (beta chain) was recovered during a study of cytomegalovirus exposure and HLA in healthy donors. Study overall: A prior study identified some 100 million unique TCR beta sequences from roughly 180 million T cells.

This clone was observed a few times. With 60 Vbeta and 13 Jbeta primers, the PCR was carried out. Source study methods: About 11 million of some 80 million unique TCR beta chains were shared, per a later count. Data came from immunoSEQ multiplex PCR; TCRdb stores just in-frame clones and leaves some out. D and trimming were read from the DNA, whereas the V and J calls and clone size are those reported in that table. Among 75,000 to 100,000 clones listed, 70% to 80% were seen once. Sequencing input: PBMCs. The clonotype was recovered from a man between 25 and 39 years old in good health and CMV-seronegative.

The CDR3 sequence: CASSSQGDNQPQHF. The DNA for the CDR3 is TGTGCCAGCAGTTCTCAGGGGGACAATCAGCCCCAGCATTTT. The chain is built from TRBV6-1 and TRBJ1-5; 7 bases are shared with TRBD1. CDR1 and CDR2 (germline): MNHNS, SASEGT. V lost 5 bases to trimming and J lost 3 bases; unmatched junction nucleotides: 4. The CDR3 consists of 14 residues.